Shown below are 9 T cell receptor beta chains from a single sample sequenced in a study of cytomegalovirus exposure and HLA in healthy donors (TCRdb year 2017). Libraries were built with the immunoSEQ multiplex PCR assay. For the multiplex PCR, a mixture combining 60 forward primers for TCR Vbeta segments and 13 reverse primers for TCR Jbeta segments was used. The source is immuneACCESS, and TCRdb retained only in-frame sequences with V and J called. Part of the clones is not carried over; for the studies checked, unresolved V genes explain less than half of this, and the remainder is unexplained. The data table for this sample lists roughly 140,000 clones. Roughly 2.5% of the sample is held by the ten biggest clonotypes. Sequences were obtained from PBMCs. The receptors here all came from a man aged 35 to 55 in good health and CMV-seronegative.

This chain joins TRBV7-4 and TRBJ2-7, with 7 bases fitting TRBD1. The CDR3 sequence is 15 residues long. Unmatched junction bases numbered 9, after V lost 5 bases and J lost 2 bases. The V gene's germline CDR1 is SGHVT and CDR2 SQSDAQ. CDR3 in DNA: TGTGCCAGCAGCCCCCGACAGGGATTAACCTACGAGCAGTACTTC. Amino acids: CASSPRQGLTYEQYF. Full variable domain (outside the CDR3, taken from reference TRBV7-4 and TRBJ2-7): GAGVSQSPRYKVAKRGRDVALRCDSISGHVTLYWYRQTLGQGSEVLTYSQSDAQRDKSGRPSGRFSAERPERSVSTLKIQRTEQGDSAVYLCASSPRQGLTYEQYFGPGTRLTVT.

The chain is built from TRBV25-1 and TRBJ2-5; no clear D. The CDR3 loop spans 11 amino acids. V shed 5 bases and J shed 13 bases, with 14 bases lying between them. CDR1 and CDR2 (germline): MGHDK, SYGVNS. DNA of the CDR3: TGTGCCAGCAGTTCTGGCCCTTCCCGGTACTTC. It yields the protein CASSSGPSRYF.

The chain uses TRBV9 and TRBJ2-2; D remains ambiguous. CDR1 SGDLS and CDR2 YYNGEE come from the germline V gene. V dropped 3 bases and J dropped 2 bases, with 14 bases sitting between them. The CDR3 is 16 residues long. CDR3 loop: CASSGSSSGNTGELFF. The CDR3 DNA follows: TGTGCCAGCAGCGGATCGTCTTCAGGAAACACCGGGGAGCTGTTTTTT.

The gene calls are TRBV5-5 and TRBJ1-5, with a tentative D call TRBD1 (5 bases). The germline gives CDR1 SGHKS, CDR2 YYEKEE (reference sequence). V dropped 3 bases and J dropped 6 bases, with 13 bases sitting between them. This CDR3 has 14 residues. The CDR3 DNA is TGTGCCAGCAGCTGGGCAGGGTCAGGTCAGCCCCAGCATTTT. Its translation is CASSWAGSGQPQHF.

The gene calls are TRBV5-1 and TRBJ2-7, with 7 bases identical to TRBD1. Germline lookup yields CDR1 SGHRS and CDR2 YFSETQ. The CDR3 covers 14 residues. Germline trimming cut 4 bases from V and 2 bases from J; bases unmatched to any gene: 6. CDR3 sequence: CASSPTGSTYEQYF. The DNA for the CDR3 is TGCGCCAGCAGCCCGACAGGGTCTACCTACGAGCAGTACTTC. Filled out from reference TRBV5-1 and TRBJ2-7, the complete variable domain reads KAGVTQTPRYLIKTRGQQVTLSCSPISGHRSVSWYQQTPGQGLQFLFEYFSETQRNKGNFPGRFSGRQFSNSRSEMNVSTLELGDSALYLCASSPTGSTYEQYFGPGTRLTVT.

The chain has TRBV29-1 and TRBJ1-4; tentatively, D is TRBD1 (5 bases). The CDR3 contains 13 residues. Trimming took off 1 base at V and 10 bases at J, with 13 bases between the two ends. CDR1 SQVTM and CDR2 ANQGSEA come from the germline V gene. CDR3 sequence (DNA): TGCAGCGTTGAAGGGATGGACAAAACAAAACTGTTTTTT. Protein sequence: CSVEGMDKTKLFF.

The V gene is TRBV4-2, the J gene TRBJ1-4; D remains unclear. The germline V gene encodes CDR1 LGHNA and CDR2 YNFKEQ. V lost 3 bases and J lost 5, with 19 bases in between. The CDR3 totals 17 residues. The CDR3 spells CASSQTSELFFNEKLFF. The CDR3 region has the DNA TGTGCCAGCAGCCAGACGAGCGAGCTGTTTTTCAATGAAAAACTGTTTTTT.

The gene calls are TRBV4-1 and TRBJ2-5; the match to TRBD1 covers 9 bases. The CDR3 runs to 15 residues. CDR1 is MGHRA and CDR2 is YSYEKL in the germline V gene. V was pared by 5 bases and J by 0 bases, with 4 bases of the junction left unmatched. The CDR3 sequence is CASSLGDRDQETQYF. CDR3 in DNA: TGCGCCAGCAGCTTGGGGGACAGGGACCAAGAGACCCAGTACTTC.

The rearrangement joins TRBV7-6 to TRBJ1-4, with no clear D. The CDR3 is 14 residues long. V lost 5 bases and J 5 bases, leaving 12 bases between the germline ends. Germline V lookup: CDR1 SGHVS, CDR2 FNYEAQ. CDR3 in amino acids: CASSPSRGNEKLFF. The CDR3 bases are TGTGCCAGCAGCCCTTCGAGAGGAAATGAAAAACTGTTTTTT.